This T cell receptor beta chain was observed in a study of CD8 T cells in ankylosing spondylitis. Study results and caveats: Clones linked to the disease showed a CD8+ phenotype. They occurred at relatively low frequencies in peripheral blood. Certain motif variants had earlier appeared in reactive arthritis synovial fluid and blood. It was reported that disease-linked clones were significantly enriched in matched ankylosing spondylitis synovial fluid.

As the method for making TCR beta libraries, quantitative 5'-RACE with molecular barcodes was used. Each CDR3 protein gets one entry after TCRdb re-called the 5' RACE reads with MiXCR. The data hold roughly 130,000 distinct CDR3 sequences, with roughly 13% observed a single time. With V trimmed by 5 bases and J by 3 bases, 10 bases remained unmatched. Germline V CDR1 and CDR2: MNHNS, SASEGT. This CDR3 has 16 amino acids. As to this clonotype: Its antigen is not known.

The V and J genes are TRBV6-1 and TRBJ2-3; TRBD2 matches 8 bases. Sequencing was performed on blood, either unsorted or a sorted T cell fraction (not recorded which). The sequence derives from a female donor with ankylosing spondylitis or in good health (not recorded which). CDR3 nucleotide sequence: TGTGCCAGCAGTCTCCGGGGGGGGATTCAAACAGATACGCAGTATTTT. The encoded protein is CASSLRGGIQTDTQYF.